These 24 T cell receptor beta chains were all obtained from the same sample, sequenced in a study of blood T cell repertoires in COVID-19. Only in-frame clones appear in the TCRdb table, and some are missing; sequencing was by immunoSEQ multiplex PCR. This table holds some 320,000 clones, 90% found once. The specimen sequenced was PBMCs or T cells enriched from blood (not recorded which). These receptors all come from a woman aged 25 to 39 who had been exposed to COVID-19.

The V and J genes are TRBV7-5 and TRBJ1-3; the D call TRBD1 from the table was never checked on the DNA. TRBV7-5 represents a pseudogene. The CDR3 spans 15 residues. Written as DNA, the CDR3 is TGTGCCAGAAGCACTGGGACAGTCTCTGGAAACACCATATATTTT. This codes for CARSTGTVSGNTIYF.

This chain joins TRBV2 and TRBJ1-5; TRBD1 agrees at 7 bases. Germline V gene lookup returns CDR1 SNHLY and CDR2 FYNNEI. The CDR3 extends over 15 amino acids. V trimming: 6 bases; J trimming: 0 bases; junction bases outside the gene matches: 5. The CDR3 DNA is TGTGCCAGCAGCTCCAACAGGGGTAGCAATCAGCCCCAGCATTTT. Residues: CASSSNRGSNQPQHF.

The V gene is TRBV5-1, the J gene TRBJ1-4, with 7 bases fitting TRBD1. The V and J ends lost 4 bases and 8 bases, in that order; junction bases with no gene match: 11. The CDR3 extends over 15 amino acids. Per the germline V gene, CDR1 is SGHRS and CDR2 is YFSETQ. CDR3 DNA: TGCGCCAGCAGCCTTGGCCAGGGGGGCGACGAAAAACTGTTTTTT. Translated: CASSLGQGGDEKLFF.

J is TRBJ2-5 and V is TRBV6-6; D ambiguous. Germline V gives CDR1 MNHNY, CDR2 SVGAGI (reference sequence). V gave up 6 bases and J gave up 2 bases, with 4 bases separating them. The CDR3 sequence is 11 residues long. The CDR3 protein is CASRSQETQYF. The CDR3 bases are TGTGCCAGCAGGTCTCAAGAGACCCAGTACTTC.

The CDR3 DNA reads TGTGCCAGCAGTGAATCAACTTACAGGGGAGGCCTGCGCACTGAAGCTTTCTTT. This codes for CASSESTYRGGLRTEAFF. The J gene is TRBJ1-1, the V gene TRBV25-1; 7 bases agree with TRBD1. The J segment lost 4 bases and the V segment lost 1 base, leaving 15 bases of the junction unmatched. This CDR3 is built from 18 residues. CDR1 is MGHDK, CDR2 SYGVNS, per germline.

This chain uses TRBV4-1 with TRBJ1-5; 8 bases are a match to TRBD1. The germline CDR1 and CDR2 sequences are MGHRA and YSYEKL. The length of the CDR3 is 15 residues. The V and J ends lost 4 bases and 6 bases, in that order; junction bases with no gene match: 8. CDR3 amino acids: CASSPQGQGSQPQHF. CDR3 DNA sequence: TGCGCCAGCAGCCCACAAGGACAGGGTAGTCAGCCCCAGCATTTT.

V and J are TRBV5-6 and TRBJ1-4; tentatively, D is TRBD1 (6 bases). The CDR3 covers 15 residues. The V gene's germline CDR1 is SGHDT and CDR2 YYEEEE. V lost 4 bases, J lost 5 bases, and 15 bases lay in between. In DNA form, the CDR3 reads TGTGCCAGCAGCCTGGGATACAGGGTAAATGAAAAACTGTTTTTT. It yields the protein CASSLGYRVNEKLFF.

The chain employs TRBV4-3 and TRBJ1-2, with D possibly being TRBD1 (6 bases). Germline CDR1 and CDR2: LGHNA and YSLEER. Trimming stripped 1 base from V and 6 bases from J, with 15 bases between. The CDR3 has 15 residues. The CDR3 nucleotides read TGCGCCAGCAGCCAAGGTCACAGGGATTCAGATGGCTACACCTTC. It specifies CASSQGHRDSDGYTF.

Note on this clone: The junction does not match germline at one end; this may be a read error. For the CDR3, the DNA is TGTGCCAGCAGAGAAGACAGGGACCCATCCTACGAGCAGTACTTC. Translated: CASREDRDPSYEQYF. J is TRBJ2-7 and V is TRBV6-1; TRBD1 matches at 7 bases. This CDR3 contains 15 residues. Germline loops: CDR1 MNHNS, CDR2 SASEGT.

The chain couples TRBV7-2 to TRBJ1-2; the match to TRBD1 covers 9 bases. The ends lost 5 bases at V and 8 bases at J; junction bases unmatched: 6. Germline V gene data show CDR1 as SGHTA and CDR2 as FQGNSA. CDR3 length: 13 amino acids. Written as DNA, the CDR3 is TGTGCCAGCAGCCGGGACAGGGCGAGGGGCTACACCTTC. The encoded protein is CASSRDRARGYTF.

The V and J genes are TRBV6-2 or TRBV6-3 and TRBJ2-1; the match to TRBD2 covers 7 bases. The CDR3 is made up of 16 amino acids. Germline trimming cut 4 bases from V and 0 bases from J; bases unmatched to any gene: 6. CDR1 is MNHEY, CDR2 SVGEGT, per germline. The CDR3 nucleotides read TGTGCCAGCAGTTCCGGGGGGTTCCTCTCCTACAATGAGCAGTTCTTC. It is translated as CASSSGGFLSYNEQFF.

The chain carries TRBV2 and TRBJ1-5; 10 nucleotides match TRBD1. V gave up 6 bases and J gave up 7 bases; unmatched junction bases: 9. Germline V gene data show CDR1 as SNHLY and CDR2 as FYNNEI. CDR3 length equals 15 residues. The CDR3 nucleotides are TGTGCCAGCAGCCATGGGACAGGGGAGTTACAGCCCCAGCATTTT. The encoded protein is CASSHGTGELQPQHF. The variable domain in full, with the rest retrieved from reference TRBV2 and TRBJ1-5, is EPEVTQTPSHQVTQMGQEVILRCVPISNHLYFYWYRQILGQKVEFLVSFYNNEISEKSEIFDDQFSVERPDGSNFTLKIRSTKLEDSAMYFCASSHGTGELQPQHFGDGTRLSIL.

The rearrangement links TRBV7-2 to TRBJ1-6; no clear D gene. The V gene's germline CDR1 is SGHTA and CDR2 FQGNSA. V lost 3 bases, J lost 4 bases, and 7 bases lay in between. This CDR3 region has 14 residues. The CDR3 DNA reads TGTGCCAGCAGCTTCGAGCCTTATAATTCACCCCTCCACTTT. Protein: CASSFEPYNSPLHF.

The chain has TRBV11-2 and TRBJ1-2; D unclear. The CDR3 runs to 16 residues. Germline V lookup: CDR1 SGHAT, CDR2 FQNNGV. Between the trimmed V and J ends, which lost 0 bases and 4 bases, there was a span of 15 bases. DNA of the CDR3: TGTGCCAGCAGCTTAGATTCCATTCCAGGTGGCTATGGCTACACCTTC. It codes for CASSLDSIPGGYGYTF.

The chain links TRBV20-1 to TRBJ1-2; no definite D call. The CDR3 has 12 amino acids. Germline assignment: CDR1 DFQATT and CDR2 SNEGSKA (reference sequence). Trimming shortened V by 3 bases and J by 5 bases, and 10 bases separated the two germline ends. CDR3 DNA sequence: TGCAGTGCTAGTCCGCAGGAATATGGCTACACCTTC. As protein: CSASPQEYGYTF.

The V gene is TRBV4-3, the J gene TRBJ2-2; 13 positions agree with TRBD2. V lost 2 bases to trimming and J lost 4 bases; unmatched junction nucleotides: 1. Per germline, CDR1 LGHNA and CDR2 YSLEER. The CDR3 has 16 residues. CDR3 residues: CASSQRLAGGTGELFF. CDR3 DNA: TGCGCCAGCAGCCAAAGACTAGCGGGAGGCACCGGGGAGCTGTTTTTT.

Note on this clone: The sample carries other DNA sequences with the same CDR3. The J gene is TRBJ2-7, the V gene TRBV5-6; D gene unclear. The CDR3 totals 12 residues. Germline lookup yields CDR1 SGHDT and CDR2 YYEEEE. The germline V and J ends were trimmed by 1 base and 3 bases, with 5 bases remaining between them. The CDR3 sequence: CASSLNSYEQYF. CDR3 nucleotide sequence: TGTGCCAGCAGCTTGAACAGCTACGAGCAGTACTTC.

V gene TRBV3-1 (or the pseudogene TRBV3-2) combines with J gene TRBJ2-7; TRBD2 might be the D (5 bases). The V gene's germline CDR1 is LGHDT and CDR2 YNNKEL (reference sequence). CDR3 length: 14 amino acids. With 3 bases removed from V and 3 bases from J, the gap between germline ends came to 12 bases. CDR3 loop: CASSHMVGDYEQYF. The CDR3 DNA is TGTGCCAGCAGCCACATGGTCGGGGACTACGAGCAGTACTTC.

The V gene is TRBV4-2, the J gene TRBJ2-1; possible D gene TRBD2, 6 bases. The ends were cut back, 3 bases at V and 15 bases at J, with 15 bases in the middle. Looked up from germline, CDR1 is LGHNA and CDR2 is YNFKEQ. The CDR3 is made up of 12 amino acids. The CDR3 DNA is TGTGCCAGCAGCCAGACCGGGACTCCTCCGTTCTTC. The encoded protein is CASSQTGTPPFF.

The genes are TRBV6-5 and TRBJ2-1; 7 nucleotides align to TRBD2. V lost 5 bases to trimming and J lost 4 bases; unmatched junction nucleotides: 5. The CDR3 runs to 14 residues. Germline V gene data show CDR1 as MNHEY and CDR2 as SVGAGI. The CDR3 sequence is CASSRSGVYNEQFF. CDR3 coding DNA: TGTGCCAGCAGTCGAAGCGGGGTATACAATGAGCAGTTCTTC.

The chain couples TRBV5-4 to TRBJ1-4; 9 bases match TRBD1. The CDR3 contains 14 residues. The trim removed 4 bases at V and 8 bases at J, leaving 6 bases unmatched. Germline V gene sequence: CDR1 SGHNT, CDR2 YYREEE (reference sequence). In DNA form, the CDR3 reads TGTGCCAGCAGCGTGGGACAGGGAAACGAAAAACTGTTTTTT. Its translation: CASSVGQGNEKLFF.

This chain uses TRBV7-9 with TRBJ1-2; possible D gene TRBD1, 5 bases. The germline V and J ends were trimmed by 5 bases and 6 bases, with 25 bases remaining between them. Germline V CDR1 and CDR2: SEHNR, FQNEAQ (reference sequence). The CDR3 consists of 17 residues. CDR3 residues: CASSPPYPLDTLNGYTF. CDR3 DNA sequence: TGTGCCAGCAGCCCACCTTACCCCTTGGACACTCTAAATGGCTACACCTTC. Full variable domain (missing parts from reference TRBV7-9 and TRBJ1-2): DTGVSQNPRHKITKRGQNVTFRCDPISEHNRLYWYRQTLGQGPEFLTYFQNEAQLEKSRLLSDRFSAERPKGSFSTLEIQRTEQGDSAMYLCASSPPYPLDTLNGYTFGSGTRLTVV.

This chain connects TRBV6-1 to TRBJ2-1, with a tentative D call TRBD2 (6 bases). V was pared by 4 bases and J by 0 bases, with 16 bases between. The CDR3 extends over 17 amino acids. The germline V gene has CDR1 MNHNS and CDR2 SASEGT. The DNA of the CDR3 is TGTGCCAGCAGTGCCGCGGGACCGACGAGCTCCTACAATGAGCAGTTCTTC. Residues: CASSAAGPTSSYNEQFF.

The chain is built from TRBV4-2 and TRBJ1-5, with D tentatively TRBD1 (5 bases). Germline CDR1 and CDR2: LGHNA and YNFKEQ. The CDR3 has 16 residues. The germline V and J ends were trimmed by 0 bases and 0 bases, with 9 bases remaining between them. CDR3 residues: CASSQDRAYSNQPQHF. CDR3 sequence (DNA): TGTGCCAGCAGCCAAGACAGGGCGTATAGCAATCAGCCCCAGCATTTT.